This record covers a single T cell receptor beta chain. Its target is not known. Donors likely had unrecorded immune exposures despite being nominally healthy when sampled. Germline V CDR1 and CDR2: SGHRS, YFSETQ. Between the trimmed V and J ends, which lost 0 bases and 3 bases, there was a span of 9 bases. This CDR3 comprises 15 residues. These data originate in a study of cytomegalovirus exposure and HLA in healthy donors. Study in general: There were 350 to 400 genotyped donors. Of these, 81% fell in the genetic ancestry cluster associated with self-reported Caucasian donors.

Findings and limits, study-wide: Rarity held for most TCR sequences, but there were some public TCRs that occurred in many donors. Altogether, 164 TCR beta chains were recorded as cytomegalovirus-associated.

Primers included in the PCR were 60 Vbeta and 13 Jbeta primers. Assay: immunoSEQ multiplex PCR; the TCRdb copy retains only in-frame clones and omits some. The profile shows some 140,000 clones, roughly 80% of them singletons. The sequenced material came from PBMCs. The chain employs TRBV5-1 and TRBJ1-4; weak D call: TRBD1 (6 bases). The receptor's source is a man between 40 and 49 years old in good health and CMV-seronegative. The CDR3 protein is CASSLAQGANEKLFF. The DNA of the CDR3 is TGCGCCAGCAGCTTGGCACAGGGCGCTAATGAAAAACTGTTTTTT. Based on the CDR3 plus reference TRBV5-1 and TRBJ1-4, the full variable domain is KAGVTQTPRYLIKTRGQQVTLSCSPISGHRSVSWYQQTPGQGLQFLFEYFSETQRNKGNFPGRFSGRQFSNSRSEMNVSTLELGDSALYLCASSLAQGANEKLFFGSGTQLSVL.